This TCR beta chain was observed in a study of cytomegalovirus exposure and HLA in healthy donors. As for the study in general: As released early, the data held roughly 85 million unique TCRs from HLA-typed donors.

Study-wide points: One later analysis reportedly identified an Asian-associated ancestry cluster that showed fewer N-insertions than the approximately 710-donor mean.

The length of the CDR3 is 15 residues. CDR1 SEHNR and CDR2 FQNEAQ come from the germline V gene (reference sequence). Note on this clone: The antigen is not known. Germline and junction disagree at one end, which may indicate a read error.

Vbeta (60) and Jbeta (13) primers were used in the PCR. Method: immunoSEQ multiplex PCR; TCRdb's copy keeps in-frame clones and lacks some. The profile shows more than 130,000 clones, roughly 73% of them singletons. This clonotype was sampled from a human donor in good health. Sequencing was carried out using PBMCs. V is TRBV7-9 and J is TRBJ1-1; D remains ambiguous. The CDR3 DNA reads as TGTTCCAGCAGCTCATACCCGGAGAGTAACACTGAAGCTTTCTTT. Encoded protein: CSSSSYPESNTEAFF.